This T cell receptor beta chain is drawn from a study of blood T cell repertoires in COVID-19. Germline loops: CDR1 MNHEY, CDR2 SVGAGI. The trim removed 6 bases at V and 12 bases at J, leaving 4 bases unmatched. CDR3 size: 11 residues. The authors' processing: Amplified reference gene primers provided the basis for estimating nucleated cell counts. Profiled with immunoSEQ multiplex PCR; TCRdb holds only in-frame clones, not every one. Clone size and V and J calls were adopted from that table, with D and trimming inferred from the DNA. The repertoire holds some 150,000 clones, with nearly 80% as singletons.

Sequencing was performed on peripheral blood. The chain combines TRBV6-5 with TRBJ2-1, with 8 bases that match TRBD1. The source of this sequence is an elderly woman with acute or convalescent COVID-19. DNA of the CDR3: TGTGCCAGCAGCCCCGGGACAGGGCAGTTCTTC. It codes for CASSPGTGQFF.